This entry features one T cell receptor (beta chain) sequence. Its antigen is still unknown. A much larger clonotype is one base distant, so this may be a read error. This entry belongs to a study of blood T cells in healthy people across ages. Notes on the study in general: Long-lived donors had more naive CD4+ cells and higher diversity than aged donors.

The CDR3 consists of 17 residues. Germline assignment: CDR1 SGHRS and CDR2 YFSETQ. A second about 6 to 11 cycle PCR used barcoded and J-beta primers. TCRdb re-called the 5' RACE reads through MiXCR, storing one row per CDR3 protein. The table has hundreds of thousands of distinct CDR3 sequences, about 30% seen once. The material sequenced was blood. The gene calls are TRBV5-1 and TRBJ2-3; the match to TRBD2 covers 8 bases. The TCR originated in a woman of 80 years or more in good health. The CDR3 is CASGLDRAGVSTDTQYF. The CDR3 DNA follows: TGCGCCAGCGGCTTGGATCGAGCGGGAGTTAGCACAGATACGCAGTATTTT.